This TCR beta chain is drawn from a study of T cell changes during pregnancy in multiple sclerosis. Assay used: immunoSEQ multiplex PCR; TCRdb lists only in-frame clones, some missing. The sample includes 85,000 to 100,000 clones, around 92% of them seen just once. Deletions cut 3 bases from V and 5 bases from J, with 14 bases between. This CDR3 spans 14 amino acids. Germline V lookup: CDR1 LGHNA, CDR2 YNFKEQ. The material was peripheral blood, obtained in the first trimester of pregnancy. The gene calls are TRBV4-2 and TRBJ2-7; D not resolved. This TCR came from a female donor with multiple sclerosis, enrolled in a pregnancy study. In nucleotides, the CDR3 is TGTGCCAGCAGCCAGACTTACCCAGTAGACGAGCAGTACTTC. This encodes CASSQTYPVDEQYF.